These 24 T cell receptor beta chains came from one sample sequenced in a study of CD8+ T cells in alopecia areata listed by TCRdb under 2018. Libraries were built with the immunoSEQ multiplex PCR assay. RNA was extracted from all samples and reverse transcribed into cDNA, which served as template for TCR sequencing. Sourced from immuneACCESS, this table was stored by TCRdb with only in-frame sequences that have V and J called. A share of the clones is absent; for the studies checked, an unresolved V gene accounts for under half, and the remainder has no known explanation. For this sample the table gives some 150,000 clones, of which 45% to 55% were detected only once. The ten largest clones take up roughly 19% of the sample. The sample's time point label is to be understood as: baseline before oral tofacitinib. The sample consisted of CD8+ T cells sorted from blood, taken at week 0. These TCRs come from a human donor with alopecia areata.

This clone has only one observation. The chain employs TRBV29-1 and TRBJ2-7, with 8 bases identical to TRBD2. V shed 1 base and J 11 bases; nucleotides not matched to a gene: 4. The V gene's germline CDR1 is SQVTM and CDR2 ANQGSEA. The CDR3 has 11 residues. The CDR3 DNA follows: TGCAGCGTTGAAGTCGGGGGGGCGGAGTACTTC. It yields the protein CSVEVGGAEYF.

The chain has TRBV15 and TRBJ1-1, with D maybe TRBD1 (5 bases). The germline gives CDR1 LNHNV, CDR2 YYDKDF (reference sequence). There are 15 residues in the CDR3. V lost 7 bases and J 1 base, leaving 16 bases between the germline ends. In DNA, the CDR3 is TGTGCCACCAATATCGGGGCGGTATCGAACACTGAAGCTTTCTTT. Translation: CATNIGAVSNTEAFF.

The rearrangement joins TRBV10-3 to TRBJ2-5; D not resolved. The CDR3 has 13 residues. Germline CDR1 and CDR2: ENHRY and SYGVKD. Trimming left V 0 bases short and J 5 bases short, with 7 bases between. The CDR3 region has the DNA TGTGCCATCAGTGAGTCGGGTGTTGAGACCCAGTACTTC. Translation: CAISESGVETQYF.

The V call is TRBV30, the J call TRBJ1-1; D uncertain. The CDR3 is made up of 13 amino acids. Germline CDR1 is GTSNPN and CDR2 is SVGIG (reference sequence). V was cut by 0 bases and J by 1 base, with 6 bases left in between. The CDR3 reads CAWSVISNTEAFF. The CDR3 DNA is TGTGCCTGGAGTGTAATTTCGAACACTGAAGCTTTCTTT.

The rearrangement joins TRBV19 to TRBJ2-7; the match to TRBD1 covers 9 bases. After removal of 8 bases from V and 4 bases from J, the junction contained 6 bases not matched to a gene. The CDR3 runs 13 residues. CDR1 and CDR2 (germline): LNHDA, SQIVND (reference sequence). The CDR3 here is CASQGTGKYEQYF. Here the CDR3 DNA reads TGTGCCAGTCAGGGGACAGGGAAATACGAGCAGTACTTC.

The rearrangement uses TRBV29-1 and TRBJ2-3, with 12 positions matching TRBD2. V lost 5 bases to trimming and J lost 1 base; unmatched junction nucleotides: 1. The CDR3 has 14 amino acids. CDR1 and CDR2 (germline): SQVTM, ANQGSEA. CDR3 bases: TGCAGCGTTCGACTAGCGGGGGGCACAGATACGCAGTATTTT. Translation gives CSVRLAGGTDTQYF.

In this sample, this clone turned up many times. Other DNA variants within this sample encode the same CDR3. The rearrangement links TRBV7-2 to TRBJ1-5; no definite D call. Germline CDR1 and CDR2: SGHTA and FQGNSA. The CDR3 loop spans 13 amino acids. The V end was cut by 2 bases, the J end by 7 bases, with 9 bases between. CDR3 in amino acids: CASSLSPSQPQHF. The CDR3 DNA follows: TGTGCCAGCAGCTTATCGCCTTCGCAGCCCCAGCATTTT.

CDR3 loop: CASSLEMGQKQFF. The DNA for the CDR3 is TGTGCCAGCAGCTTAGAAATGGGGCAGAAGCAGTTCTTC. This chain joins TRBV13 and TRBJ2-1, with D maybe TRBD1 (5 bases). The CDR3 runs to 13 residues. Trimming left V 1 base short and J 11 bases short, with 12 bases between. CDR1 and CDR2 from the germline V gene are PRHDT and FYEKMQ (reference sequence).

The chain combines TRBV5-1 with TRBJ2-1; D remains ambiguous. From germline, CDR1 is SGHRS and CDR2 YFSETQ. The CDR3 runs to 13 residues. V lost 0 bases to trimming and J lost 8 bases, with 9 bases between them. The CDR3 DNA is TGCGCCAGCAGCTTGGGAGGTGTCGATGAGCAGTTCTTC. Translation: CASSLGGVDEQFF.

This chain links TRBV11-2 with TRBJ2-7; D remains ambiguous. Germline loops: CDR1 SGHAT, CDR2 FQNNGV. The CDR3 is 12 amino acids. With 0 bases removed from V and 2 bases from J, the gap between germline ends came to 2 bases. In DNA, the CDR3 is TGTGCCAGCAGCTTAGAAGCCTACGAGCAGTACTTC. It specifies CASSLEAYEQYF. Together with reference TRBV11-2 and TRBJ2-7, the CDR3 gives the full variable domain: EAGVAQSPRYKIIEKRQSVAFWCNPISGHATLYWYQQILGQGPKLLIQFQNNGVVDDSQLPKDRFSAERLKGVDSTLKIQPAKLEDSAVYLCASSLEAYEQYFGPGTRLTVT.

V gene TRBV4-1 combines with J gene TRBJ2-7; a possible D gene is TRBD2 (5 bases). Germline CDR1 is MGHRA and CDR2 is YSYEKL. The CDR3 is 15 residues long. V was clipped by 1 base and J by 0 bases, with 10 bases between them. The CDR3 loop is CASSQGYGSSYEQYF. CDR3 sequence (DNA): TGCGCCAGCAGCCAAGGATATGGGAGCTCCTACGAGCAGTACTTC.

This clone has more than one count but fewer than ten. The chain's CDR3 is CASSQTGAREQYF. The DNA for the CDR3 is TGTGCCAGTAGCCAGACAGGGGCGCGGGAGCAGTACTTC. This rearrangement joins TRBV19 to TRBJ2-7; 8 positions match TRBD1. The germline CDR1 and CDR2 sequences are LNHDA and SQIVND (reference sequence). The CDR3 spans 13 residues. V lost 6 bases and J lost 7; bases outside the gene matches: 8. Based on the CDR3 plus reference TRBV19 and TRBJ2-7, the full variable domain is DGGITQSPKYLFRKEGQNVTLSCEQNLNHDAMYWYRQDPGQGLRLIYYSQIVNDFQKGDIAEGYSVSREKKESFPLTVTSAQKNPTAFYLCASSQTGAREQYFGPGTRLTVT.

The J gene is TRBJ1-2, the V gene TRBV13, with a weak D call TRBD1 (6 bases). CDR1 is PRHDT and CDR2 is FYEKMQ in the germline V gene (reference sequence). CDR3 length equals 16 residues. The V and J ends lost 4 bases and 5 bases respectively, with 20 bases between them. The CDR3: CASSSTGQSTNYGYTF. CDR3 DNA: TGTGCCAGCAGCTCCACCGGACAGAGCACCAATTATGGCTACACCTTC.

The chain carries TRBV9 and TRBJ2-6; unclear D gene. The V and J ends lost 3 bases and 6 bases respectively, with 4 bases between them. The CDR3 is made up of 12 amino acids. Germline CDR1 and CDR2: SGDLS and YYNGEE. DNA of the CDR3: TGTGCCAGCAGCGAAACGGCCAACGTCCTGACTTTC. The encoded protein is CASSETANVLTF.

For the CDR3, the DNA is TGCAGCGTTCCGGCCTCCTCTGGGGCCAACGTCCTGACTTTC. Translating it yields CSVPASSGANVLTF. V gene TRBV29-1 combines with J gene TRBJ2-6; D remains ambiguous. The CDR3 contains 14 residues. Germline CDR1 SQVTM, CDR2 ANQGSEA. The V and J ends lost 5 bases and 0 bases respectively, with 8 bases between them.

A few counts support this clone. The chain recombines TRBV4-3 with TRBJ1-1; D gene uncertain. Deletions cut 1 base from V and 1 base from J, with 7 bases between. The germline gives CDR1 LGHNA, CDR2 YSLEER. This CDR3 comprises 14 residues. The CDR3 nucleotides read TGCGCCAGCAGCCAAGCGGCGGGGAACACTGAAGCTTTCTTT. Amino acid sequence: CASSQAAGNTEAFF.

The chain employs TRBV11-2 and TRBJ2-2; D is perhaps TRBD2 (6 bases). Trimming cost V 3 bases and J 3 bases, with 14 bases left between them. The CDR3 is made up of 16 amino acids. Germline V gene sequence: CDR1 SGHAT, CDR2 FQNNGV. In DNA form, the CDR3 reads TGTGCCAGCAGCTTGGGCGGGGCCGACCACACCGGGGAGCTGTTTTTT. It is translated as CASSLGGADHTGELFF.

The chain links TRBV29-1 to TRBJ1-5, with 8 nucleotides matching TRBD1. V was pared by 8 bases and J by 2 bases, with 11 bases of the junction left unmatched. Germline V gene data show CDR1 as SQVTM and CDR2 as ANQGSEA. The CDR3 is 15 residues long. For the CDR3, the DNA is TGCAGCCATACCCAGGGGGCGGTCGGCAATCAGCCCCAGCATTTT. Its translation is CSHTQGAVGNQPQHF.

The CDR3 protein is CASSVAGASPGDTQYF. CDR3 coding DNA: TGTGCCAGCAGCGTAGCGGGGGCCTCTCCGGGAGATACGCAGTATTTT. The chain employs TRBV13 and TRBJ2-3, with 9 bases that match TRBD2. V gave up 5 bases and J gave up 5 bases; unmatched junction bases: 11. This CDR3 is built from 16 residues. The germline CDR1 and CDR2 sequences are PRHDT and FYEKMQ (reference sequence).

This chain uses TRBV30 with TRBJ2-1, with D possibly TRBD2 on 5 matching bases. CDR1 GTSNPN and CDR2 SVGIG come from the germline V gene (reference sequence). The CDR3 has 13 residues. The germline V and J ends were trimmed by 2 bases and 10 bases, with 15 bases remaining between them. The CDR3 DNA is TGTGCCTGGAGTTCCCTTCGGACTGTGGAGCAGTTCTTC. Translated, it gives CAWSSLRTVEQFF.

The chain uses TRBV29-1 and TRBJ1-2; D perhaps matches TRBD1 (6 bases). The V gene's germline CDR1 is SQVTM and CDR2 ANQGSEA. The CDR3 sequence is 11 residues long. V was cut by 8 bases and J by 6 bases, with 13 bases left in between. CDR3 DNA: TGCAGCTCAAGACAGGAGAATGGCTACACCTTC. As protein: CSSRQENGYTF.

The genes are TRBV7-8 and TRBJ2-1; 9 bases map to TRBD1. Germline trimming cut 4 bases from V and 6 bases from J; bases unmatched to any gene: 7. CDR1 is SGHVS and CDR2 is FQNEAQ in the germline V gene. The CDR3 totals 15 residues. For the CDR3, the DNA is TGTGCCAGCAGCTCCGCCGAGGACAGGGGCAATGAGCAGTTCTTC. It codes for CASSSAEDRGNEQFF.

V is TRBV5-1 and J is TRBJ2-7; D may correspond to TRBD1 or TRBD2 (5 bases each). The CDR3 is 15 residues long. Trimming pared 2 bases from V and 6 bases from J, leaving 18 bases between. The germline V gene has CDR1 SGHRS and CDR2 YFSETQ. The CDR3 protein is CASSLRRDPLTEQYF. CDR3 nucleotide sequence: TGCGCCAGCAGCTTACGCCGGGACCCGCTGACCGAGCAGTACTTC.

The CDR3 is CASSGGSSYEQYF. The CDR3 DNA reads TGTGCCAGCAGTGGAGGGAGCTCCTACGAGCAGTACTTC. The V call is TRBV6-1, the J call TRBJ2-7; the D gene is possibly TRBD2 (5 bases). The CDR3 contains 13 residues. Trimming removed 4 bases from V and 0 bases from J, with 7 bases in between. Per the germline V gene, CDR1 is MNHNS and CDR2 is SASEGT.